These T cell receptor beta chains were read from a single sample in a study of T cells after yellow fever vaccination. One entry per CDR3 protein results from TCRdb running MiXCR on the 5' RACE reads. The repertoire has under 200,000 distinct CDR3 sequences, 6% to 7.5% of them found once; the top ten carry approximately 2.5%. The source material was CD4+ T cells sorted from PBMCs, sampled about 5 days after the first yellow fever vaccination. All receptors derive from a young man who received the YFV17D yellow fever vaccine. The CDR3 runs from the conserved cysteine through the conserved F or W. The D gene is left open where the match is weak. Clone size, where shown, is once, few, many, or a class for clones that have expanded.

J gene	clone size	D gene	V gene	CDR3 DNA	CDR3 protein
TRBJ1-1	many	-	TRBV28	TGTGCCAGCAGCTCCCCCCAGGGGAACACTGAAGCTTTCTTT	CASSSPQGNTEAFF
TRBJ1-1	many	-	TRBV5-1	TGCGCCAGCAGCGCCGACGTGAACACTGAAGCTTTCTTT	CASSADVNTEAFF
TRBJ1-6	few	-	TRBV4-3	TGCGCCAGCAGAGCACAGGGCTTTTCACCCCTCCACTTT	CASRAQGFSPLHF
TRBJ2-7	many	TRBD1	TRBV4-3	TGCGCCAGCAGCCGAGCCCGGGACAGATTCTACGAGCAGTACTTC	CASSRARDRFYEQYF
TRBJ2-7	many	-	TRBV7-2	TGTGCCAGCAGCTCCCCCTACGAGCAGTACTTC	CASSSPYEQYF
TRBJ2-3	many	-	TRBV4-1	TGCGCCAGCAGCCAAGAAGCAGCTCGAGATACGCAGTATTTT	CASSQEAARDTQYF
TRBJ1-4	many	-	TRBV19	TGTGCCACTAACCCCAGAACTAATGAAAAACTGTTTTTT	CATNPRTNEKLFF
TRBJ2-5	-	TRBD2	TRBV6-2/TRBV6-3	TGTGCCAGCACTGCCACGGGGACTATTCTTAGAGAGACCCAGTACTTC	CASTATGTILRETQYF
TRBJ2-1	many	-	TRBV10-3	TGTGCCATCAGTGAGGACAGAGCCTACAATGAGCAGTTCTTC	CAISEDRAYNEQFF
TRBJ2-5	many	TRBD2	TRBV4-1	TGCGCCAGCAGCGCGCGGACCGGGACTAGCGAAGAGACCCAGTACTTC	CASSARTGTSEETQYF
TRBJ1-1	-	-	TRBV5-1	TGCGCCAGCAGTCCTGAAGGACACCGAAACACTGAAGCTTTCTTT	CASSPEGHRNTEAFF
TRBJ1-5	many	-	TRBV20-1	TGCAGTGCTGGTGTGAACCAGCCCCAGCATTTT	CSAGVNQPQHF
TRBJ2-3	many	TRBD1	TRBV7-2	TGTGCCAGCAGCTTACTGACAGGGGGCGCAGATACGCAGTATTTT	CASSLLTGGADTQYF
TRBJ1-4	many	-	TRBV25-1	TGTGCCAGCAGTCTACCCGGATCAGGGCCGCAAGAAAAACTGTTTTTT	CASSLPGSGPQEKLFF
TRBJ1-1	-	-	TRBV20-1	TGCAGTGCAAACCCGGCCGAGGCTAACACTGAAGCTTTCTTT	CSANPAEANTEAFF
TRBJ2-7	few	TRBD1	TRBV7-2	TGTGCCAGCAGCTTTCGACAGGGACCACCCTACGAGCAGTACTTC	CASSFRQGPPYEQYF
TRBJ2-1	many	-	TRBV3-1	TGTGCCAGCAGCCTACGGGACGCCAGCGGTTCTGAGCAGTTCTTC	CASSLRDASGSEQFF
TRBJ2-1	-	TRBD2	TRBV2	TGTGCCAGGGGACTAGCGGGGGGGTACAATGAGCAGTTCTTC	CARGLAGGYNEQFF
TRBJ2-3	many	-	TRBV7-7	TGTGCCAGCACCGAAGCAGATACGCAGTATTTT	CASTEADTQYF
TRBJ1-4	many	-	TRBV5-1	TGCGCCAGCAGCTGGCAGGGGAATGAAAAACTGTTTTTT	CASSWQGNEKLFF
TRBJ1-5	few	-	TRBV12-3/TRBV12-4	TGTGCCAGCAGTCCCCACAGGGTAGCCGGAGGTCAGCCCCAGCATTTT	CASSPHRVAGGQPQHF
TRBJ1-1	many	-	TRBV20-1	TGCAGTGCTCCCCATACAAGAAACACTGAAGCTTTCTTT	CSAPHTRNTEAFF
TRBJ2-3	few	TRBD1	TRBV9	TGTGCCAGCAGCGTATTGGGACAGCACACAGATACGCAGTATTTT	CASSVLGQHTDTQYF
TRBJ2-3	-	TRBD2	TRBV6-6	TGTGCCGGCGCGGGACTATGGACAGATACGCAGTATTTT	CAGAGLWTDTQYF
TRBJ1-1	few	-	TRBV12-3/TRBV12-4	TGTGCCAGCAGAACTCAGGGAAGAGCAGAAGCTTTCTTT	CASRTQGRAEAFF
TRBJ2-7	many	-	TRBV20-1	TGCAGCTCCAGGGGCTTGGCCTACGAGCAGTACTTC	CSSRGLAYEQYF
TRBJ1-1	many	-	TRBV6-6	TGTGCCAGCACCGCGCCAGTGAACACTGAAGCTTTCTTT	CASTAPVNTEAFF
TRBJ2-5	many	-	TRBV4-3	TGCGCCAGCAGCCTAGACGCGGGACACCGTAAAGAGACCCAGTACTTC	CASSLDAGHRKETQYF
TRBJ1-1	-	-	TRBV7-3	TGTGCCAGCAGCTTAATGGGGGGTACTGAAGCTTTCTTT	CASSLMGGTEAFF
TRBJ2-5	many	-	TRBV24-1	TGTGCCACCACCAACATTGGACCGTACCAAGAGACCCAGTACTTC	CATTNIGPYQETQYF
TRBJ1-2	-	-	TRBV6-2/TRBV6-3	TGTGCCAGCAGGCCGACGAACTATGGCTACACCTTC	CASRPTNYGYTF
TRBJ2-5	many	-	TRBV25-1	TGTGCCAGCAGTGAATCGGGCAGATCAGAGACCCAGTACTTC	CASSESGRSETQYF
TRBJ2-4	few	TRBD2	TRBV5-1	TGCGCCAGCAGCTTGGTAGTAGCGGGGGGAAATCTAGCCAAAAACATTCAGTACTTC	CASSLVVAGGNLAKNIQYF
TRBJ1-1	many	-	TRBV29-1	TGCAGCGTTGATGACGGGCACACTGAAGCTTTCTTT	CSVDDGHTEAFF
TRBJ1-1	few	TRBD1	TRBV7-9	TGTGCCAGCAGCTTAGGGCCAGGGGGATCGGTCACTGAAGCTTTCTTT	CASSLGPGGSVTEAFF
TRBJ2-1	many	-	TRBV7-2	TGTGCCAGCAGCTTCTTCCGCGATGAGCAGTTCTTC	CASSFFRDEQFF
TRBJ1-6	many	TRBD1	TRBV7-9	TGTGCCAGCAGCAAGACAGGGACTTATAATTCACCCCTCCACTTT	CASSKTGTYNSPLHF
TRBJ2-3	many	TRBD2	TRBV4-1	TGCGCCAGCAGCCCCCTTGGGAGCGGGGGGAGCACAGATACGCAGTATTTT	CASSPLGSGGSTDTQYF
TRBJ2-7	few	-	TRBV3-1	TGTGCCAGCAGCCAAGAACAGGGGCGGGGGCAGTACTTC	CASSQEQGRGQYF
TRBJ2-3	many	-	TRBV4-2	TGTGCCAGCAGCCCCCGTTTGAAGGGGGATACGCAGTATTTT	CASSPRLKGDTQYF
TRBJ2-4	many	-	TRBV7-2	TGTGCCAGCAGCTTAGCGAGGACAGCCAAAAACATTCAGTACTTC	CASSLARTAKNIQYF
TRBJ1-5	many	-	TRBV7-2	TGTGCCAGCAGGCTCGGGGGGGTGAGCAATCAGCCCCAGCATTTT	CASRLGGVSNQPQHF
TRBJ2-2	-	-	TRBV19	TGTGCCAGTAGTATAGATCGATGGGGCCCCGGGGAGCTGTTTTTT	CASSIDRWGPGELFF